A single sample is the source of the 12 T cell receptor beta chains below, sequenced in a study. TCRdb called the 5' RACE reads again in MiXCR, with one record for every CDR3 protein. The table has over 40,000 distinct CDR3 sequences, 22% seen once; the top ten hold around 4.5%. Tregs were sorted as CD4+CD25+CD127-/low cells. The specimen was Tregs sorted from a lymph node. The receptor set was obtained from a female donor with breast cancer.

This clonotype was observed a few times. This rearrangement joins TRBV7-3 to TRBJ2-3, with TRBD1 matching over 7 bases. This CDR3 contains 15 residues. CDR1 SGHTA and CDR2 FQGTGA come from the germline V gene. The ends lost 8 bases at V and 3 bases at J; junction bases unmatched: 11. The chain's CDR3 is CASALTSTGTDTQYF. CDR3 coding DNA: TGTGCCAGCGCCCTTACGTCGACAGGGACAGATACGCAGTATTTT.

This clonotype has more than one count but fewer than ten. The chain uses TRBV2 and TRBJ2-5; the match to TRBD1 covers 10 bases. The V segment lost 7 bases and the J segment 9 bases; nucleotides outside the gene matches: 8. Looked up from germline, CDR1 is SNHLY and CDR2 is FYNNEI. CDR3 length equals 13 residues. In DNA, the CDR3 is TGTGCCAGCATGGGGACAGGGGCCTCGGCCCAGTACTTC. Translation gives CASMGTGASAQYF.

In its sample, this clonotype was seen a few times. The chain recombines TRBV6-6 with TRBJ2-1; 8 bases are a match to TRBD2. This CDR3 spans 16 amino acids. The V gene's germline CDR1 is MNHNY and CDR2 SVGAGI (reference sequence). Germline trimming cut 2 bases from V and 4 bases from J; bases unmatched to any gene: 7. CDR3 in DNA: TGTGCCAGCAGTTACACTTCTAGCGGGCGATACAATGAGCAGTTCTTC. As protein: CASSYTSSGRYNEQFF.

This clonotype was recorded at least ten times. The chain couples TRBV7-9 to TRBJ2-4; 12 nucleotides align to TRBD1. V gave up 4 bases and J gave up 9 bases; unmatched junction bases: 7. The germline gives CDR1 SEHNR, CDR2 FQNEAQ (reference sequence). CDR3 length equals 15 residues. The CDR3 is CASSSGQGAIGIQYF. The CDR3 nucleotides read TGTGCCAGCAGCTCGGGACAGGGGGCCATAGGCATTCAGTACTTC.

This clonotype has a handful of counts. The chain couples TRBV6-1 to TRBJ2-7; TRBD2 agrees at 7 bases. Losses at the gene ends were 10 bases for V and 2 bases for J; bases not matched to a gene: 11. CDR3 length: 14 residues. Germline values: CDR1 MNHNS, CDR2 SASEGT. The CDR3 sequence: CATETGTTTYEQYF. CDR3 coding DNA: TGTGCCACAGAAACCGGGACTACCACCTACGAGCAGTACTTC.

As concerns this clonotype: A much larger clonotype is one base distant, so this may be a read error. This chain connects TRBV5-4 to TRBJ2-1, with D possibly TRBD1 on 7 matching bases. This CDR3 is 17 amino acids long. V was clipped by 4 bases and J by 2 bases, with 19 bases between them. CDR1 SGHNT and CDR2 YYREEE come from the germline V gene (reference sequence). The CDR3 loop reads CASSPETGRNPYNEQFF. CDR3 nucleotide sequence: TGTGCCAGCAGCCCCGAGACAGGGAGGAACCCCTACAATGAGCAGTTCTTC.

This clonotype was counted between two and nine times. This chain connects TRBV28 to TRBJ2-1; D gene uncertain. CDR1 is MDHEN and CDR2 is SYDVKM in the germline V gene. The CDR3 spans 13 residues. V was trimmed by 1 base and J by 5 bases, leaving 6 bases between them. In nucleotides, the CDR3 is TGTGCCAGCAGTTTATTTCCAGACAATGAGCAGTTCTTC. Protein: CASSLFPDNEQFF.

This chain connects TRBV15 to TRBJ2-6; TRBD1 is a possible D gene (5 bases). This CDR3 spans 18 amino acids. In germline, CDR1 is LNHNV, CDR2 YYDKDF (reference sequence). V was shortened by 1 base and J by 1 base, with 14 bases between the two germline ends. The CDR3 spells CATSRGPDTVSGANVLTF. CDR3 in DNA: TGTGCCACCAGCAGAGGGCCGGACACCGTTTCTGGGGCCAACGTCCTGACTTTC.

In this sample, this clonotype turned up a few times. A clone one base away is much larger, so this may be a read error. The chain is built from TRBV6-5 and TRBJ2-1, with D possibly matching TRBD1 (6 bases). The CDR3 contains 15 residues. Per germline, CDR1 MNHEY and CDR2 SVGAGI. In DNA form, the CDR3 reads TGTGCCAGCAGTGAGGGACAACTAAACTACAATGGGCAGTTCTTC. Protein: CASSEGQLNYNGQFF.

This chain joins TRBV4-1 and TRBJ2-2; D possibly corresponds to TRBD2 (7 bases). CDR1 is MGHRA, CDR2 YSYEKL, per germline. CDR3 length: 13 amino acids. Written as DNA, the CDR3 is TGCGCAGGGGGGGGGACGAACACCGGGGAGCTGTTTTTT. Translated, it gives CAGGGTNTGELFF.

This clonotype was observed at least ten times. One junction end disagrees with the germline gene, perhaps due to a read error. The chain employs TRBV27 and TRBJ1-5, with 8 bases lining up with TRBD1. Germline loops: CDR1 MNHEY, CDR2 SMNVEV (reference sequence). The CDR3 has 14 residues. CDR3 bases: TGTGCCAGCAGTTCCCAGGGGGCATATCAGCCTCAGCATTTT. Translated, it gives CASSSQGAYQPQHF.

This clonotype appeared a few times. The chain employs TRBV5-1 and TRBJ2-1; TRBD2 matches 9 bases. Germline assignment: CDR1 SGHRS and CDR2 YFSETQ. Losses at the gene ends were 4 bases for V and 10 bases for J; bases not matched to a gene: 15. The CDR3 covers 16 residues. DNA of the CDR3: TGCGCCAGCAGCCCTGCCCGGGGTAGCGGGAGTGGGGAGCAGTTCTTC. The encoded protein is CASSPARGSGSGEQFF.